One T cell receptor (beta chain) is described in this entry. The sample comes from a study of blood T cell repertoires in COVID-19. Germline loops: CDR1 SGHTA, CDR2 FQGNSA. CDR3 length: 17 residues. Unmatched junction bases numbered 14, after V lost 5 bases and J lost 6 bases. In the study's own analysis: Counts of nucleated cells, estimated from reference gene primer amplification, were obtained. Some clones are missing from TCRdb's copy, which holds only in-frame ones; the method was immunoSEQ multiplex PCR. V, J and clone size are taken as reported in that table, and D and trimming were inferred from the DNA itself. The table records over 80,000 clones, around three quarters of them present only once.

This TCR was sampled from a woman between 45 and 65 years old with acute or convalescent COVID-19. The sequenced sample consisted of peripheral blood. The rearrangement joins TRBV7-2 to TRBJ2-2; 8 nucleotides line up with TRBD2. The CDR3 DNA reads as TGTGCCAGCAGCCTCCGCTTGGCGCGGGGGGTGGCCGGGGAGCTGTTTTTT. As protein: CASSLRLARGVAGELFF. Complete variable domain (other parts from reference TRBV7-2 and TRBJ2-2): GAGVSQSPSNKVTEKGKDVELRCDPISGHTALYWYRQSLGQGLEFLIYFQGNSAPDKSGLPSDRFSAERTGGSVSTLTIQRTQQEDSAVYLCASSLRLARGVAGELFFGEGSRLTVL.